These 14 T cell receptor beta chains were all obtained from the same sample, sequenced in a study of CD8 T cells in ankylosing spondylitis. In TCRdb, the 5' RACE reads were re-called with MiXCR into one record per CDR3 protein. Of hundreds of thousands of distinct CDR3 sequences detected, over 30% appear once; the ten largest clones hold around 4.5%. Sequenced sample: blood, either unsorted or a sorted T cell fraction (not recorded which). The receptors were gathered from a male donor with ankylosing spondylitis or in good health (not recorded which).

This chain connects TRBV5-4 to TRBJ1-4; D unresolved. Germline assignment: CDR1 SGHNT and CDR2 YYREEE (reference sequence). The CDR3 sequence is 12 residues long. Trimming stripped 5 bases from V and 6 bases from J, with 8 bases between. The CDR3 loop reads CASSFQDEKLFF. CDR3 bases: TGTGCCAGCAGTTTCCAGGATGAAAAACTGTTTTTT. Complete variable domain (other parts from reference TRBV5-4 and TRBJ1-4): ETGVTQSPTHLIKTRGQQVTLRCSSQSGHNTVSWYQQALGQGPQFIFQYYREEENGRGNFPPRFSGLQFPNYSSELNVNALELDDSALYLCASSFQDEKLFFGSGTQLSVL.

This clonotype was counted only a few times. The chain couples TRBV29-1 to TRBJ2-1; 9 bases are shared with TRBD1. J was trimmed by 8 bases and V by 6 bases; bases with no gene match: 14. Germline V gives CDR1 SQVTM, CDR2 ANQGSEA. This CDR3 is built from 15 residues. The CDR3 sequence: CSVQQGAAVVHEQFF. DNA for the CDR3: TGCAGCGTCCAACAGGGGGCTGCGGTGGTTCATGAGCAGTTCTTC.

This chain uses TRBV12-3 or TRBV12-4 with TRBJ2-1; unclear D gene. Trimming shortened V by 6 bases and J by 0 bases, and 9 bases separated the two germline ends. This CDR3 spans 14 amino acids. CDR3 bases: TGTGCCAGCAGCAACCTTACCTCCTACAATGAGCAGTTCTTC. It yields the protein CASSNLTSYNEQFF.

The rearrangement links TRBV7-9 to TRBJ2-1; D remains unclear. Trimming shortened V by 8 bases and J by 9 bases, and 5 bases separated the two germline ends. CDR3 length: 9 amino acids. Per germline, CDR1 SEHNR and CDR2 FQNEAQ (reference sequence). The CDR3, as DNA: TGTGCCAGCGGCGGTGAGCAGTTCTTC. Translating it yields CASGGEQFF.

The rearrangement joins TRBV12-3 or TRBV12-4 to TRBJ2-3; D unresolved. The length of the CDR3 is 13 residues. The ends were cut back, 1 base at V and 3 bases at J, with 5 bases in the middle. CDR3 amino acids: CASSLDRTDTQYF. Written as DNA, the CDR3 is TGTGCCAGCAGTTTAGACCGGACAGATACGCAGTATTTT.

V gene TRBV5-6 combines with J gene TRBJ2-7, with TRBD1 matching 8 bases. CDR1 SGHDT and CDR2 YYEEEE come from the germline V gene. The CDR3 covers 15 residues. V was pared by 1 base and J by 4 bases, with 7 bases of the junction left unmatched. The CDR3 region has the DNA TGTGCCAGCAGCTTGCCCCGACAGGGGACTTACGAGCAGTACTTC. Translating gives CASSLPRQGTYEQYF.

The chain's CDR3 is CASSRTHKQGLTDTQYF. The CDR3 DNA is TGTGCCAGCAGCCGGACCCACAAACAGGGATTGACAGATACGCAGTATTTT. The chain employs TRBV7-9 and TRBJ2-3, with TRBD1 as a possible D gene (6 bases). V gave up 5 bases and J gave up 3 bases, with 21 bases separating them. The germline V gene has CDR1 SEHNR and CDR2 FQNEAQ (reference sequence). The CDR3 is 17 amino acids.

This clonotype has ten or more counts. The rearrangement links TRBV20-1 to TRBJ2-3, with D possibly matching TRBD1 (6 bases). This CDR3 is built from 12 residues. CDR1 is DFQATT and CDR2 is SNEGSKA in the germline V gene (reference sequence). Trimming removed 5 bases from V and 6 bases from J, with 12 bases in between. The chain's CDR3 is CSAGGHKDTQYF. The CDR3 DNA sequence: TGCAGTGCTGGGGGACATAAGGATACGCAGTATTTT.

The gene calls are TRBV29-1 and TRBJ2-1; the D is unclear. Trimming shortened V by 3 bases and J by 2 bases, and 8 bases separated the two germline ends. There are 13 residues in the CDR3. Germline V gives CDR1 SQVTM, CDR2 ANQGSEA. CDR3: CSVDADTYNEQFF. Written as DNA, the CDR3 is TGCAGCGTTGATGCGGATACCTACAATGAGCAGTTCTTC.

This clonotype appeared a few times. The chain carries TRBV18 and TRBJ1-2; D is unclear. Per the germline V gene, CDR1 is KGHSH and CDR2 is LQKENI. Trimming took 3 bases from V and 7 from J, leaving 15 bases between them. This CDR3 has 14 amino acids. The CDR3 region has the DNA TGTGCCAGCTCACCCAGAGAAGATGAGGCTGGCTACACCTTC. Translating gives CASSPREDEAGYTF.

This clonotype has just a few counts. In DNA, the CDR3 is TGTGCCAGCAGCCAAGAGACTAGGGAGACCCAGTACTTC. Encoded protein: CASSQETRETQYF. V is TRBV14 and J is TRBJ2-5, with D maybe TRBD2 (6 bases). Germline assignment: CDR1 SGHDN and CDR2 FVKESK. Trimming cost V 0 bases and J 5 bases, with 7 bases left between them. The CDR3 has 13 amino acids.

A single count supports this clonotype. V gene TRBV5-1 combines with J gene TRBJ2-7, with D possibly called TRBD1 or TRBD2 (6 bases each). This CDR3 region has 15 residues. Trimming left V 2 bases short and J 5 bases short, with 17 bases between. Germline loops: CDR1 SGHRS, CDR2 YFSETQ. Here the CDR3 DNA reads TGCGCCAGCAGCTTAGGGGGGCTAGAAGGGGACGAGCAGTACTTC. It yields the protein CASSLGGLEGDEQYF.

This clonotype was seen only a few times. The gene calls are TRBV7-9 and TRBJ2-5; D uncertain. V lost 2 bases to trimming and J lost 5 bases, with 6 bases between them. The CDR3 has 12 amino acids. Germline values: CDR1 SEHNR, CDR2 FQNEAQ (reference sequence). CDR3 sequence (DNA): TGTGCCAGCAGCTTACTTATGGAGACCCAGTACTTC. Translation: CASSLLMETQYF.

The V call is TRBV9, the J call TRBJ2-5; 12 bases are shared with TRBD2. The CDR3 totals 16 residues. Germline V gives CDR1 SGDLS, CDR2 YYNGEE. V trimming: 0 bases; J trimming: 5 bases; junction bases outside the gene matches: 5. The CDR3 sequence: CASSVALAGGTETQYF. The CDR3 DNA follows: TGTGCCAGCAGCGTAGCACTAGCGGGGGGTACGGAGACCCAGTACTTC. The full variable domain, with the rest looked up from reference TRBV9 and TRBJ2-5, is DSGVTQTPKHLITATGQRVTLRCSPRSGDLSVYWYQQSLDQGLQFLIQYYNGEERAKGNILERFSAQQFPDLHSELNLSSLELGDSALYFCASSVALAGGTETQYFGPGTRLLVL.